The clone carrying this T cell receptor (beta chain) showed up just once. The data were taken from a study of blood T cell repertoires in COVID-19. Study-wide context: Sources were T cells, B-cell-depleted T cells, or PBMCs; the material itself was cDNA or gDNA.

Trimming shortened V by 3 bases and J by 9 bases, and 18 bases separated the two germline ends. This CDR3 is built from 15 residues. CDR1 and CDR2 from the germline V gene are SGHTA and FQGNSA. Clones were read by immunoSEQ multiplex PCR, and TCRdb kept only the in-frame ones, dropping some. This sample has about 180,000 clones; approximately 88% occur once, and the top ten carry about 3.9%. The chain uses TRBV7-2 and TRBJ2-1; tentatively, D is TRBD2 (6 bases). This TCR came from a young woman with acute or convalescent COVID-19. Sequencing was done on a sample of peripheral blood. The CDR3 sequence is CASSFLGLGVSEQFF. CDR3 DNA: TGTGCCAGCAGCTTTCTGGGACTCGGGGTGAGTGAGCAGTTCTTC.